The clone carrying this T cell receptor (beta chain) was seen repeatedly, ten times or more. What it binds is not known. TCRdb independently ran MiXCR on the 5' RACE reads; one entry per CDR3 protein. The sample has some 290,000 distinct CDR3 sequences; roughly a tenth are singletons. The data were taken from a study of T cells after yellow fever vaccination. Study-wide context: Fractions with few cells were prepared using SMART-Seq v4 Ultra Low Input.

Overall study findings and caveats: FACS-sorted repertoires might harbor abundant contaminating clonotypes from the bulk population. Among primary-vaccination clones, most reappeared after the booster, at about 95% for CD4 and approximately 90% for CD8.

This CDR3 is 12 amino acids long. Germline V gives CDR1 SGHTA, CDR2 FQGNSA. Trimming left V 5 bases short and J 3 bases short, with 4 bases between. The sample in question was CD4+ T cells sorted from PBMCs, obtained 45 days after the yellow fever booster vaccination. V usage is TRBV7-2 and J usage is TRBJ2-2; D not resolved. The sequence came from a man between 18 and 35 years old who received the YFV17D yellow fever vaccine. The CDR3 region is CASSPDTGELFF. CDR3 nucleotide sequence: TGTGCCAGCAGCCCGGACACCGGGGAGCTGTTTTTT.